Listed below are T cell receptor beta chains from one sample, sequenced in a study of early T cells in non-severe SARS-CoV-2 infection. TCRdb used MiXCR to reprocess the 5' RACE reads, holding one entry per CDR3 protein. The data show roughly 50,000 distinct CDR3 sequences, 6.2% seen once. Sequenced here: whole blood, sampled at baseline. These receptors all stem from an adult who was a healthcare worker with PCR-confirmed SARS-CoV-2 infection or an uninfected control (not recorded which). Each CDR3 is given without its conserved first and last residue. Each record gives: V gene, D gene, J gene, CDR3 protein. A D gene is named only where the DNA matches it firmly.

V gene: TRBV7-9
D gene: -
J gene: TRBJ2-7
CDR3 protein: ARTRSSYEQY

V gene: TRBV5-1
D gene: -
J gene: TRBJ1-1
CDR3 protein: ASSLQALGTEAF

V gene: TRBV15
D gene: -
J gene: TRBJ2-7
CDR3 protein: ATSGARGHEQY

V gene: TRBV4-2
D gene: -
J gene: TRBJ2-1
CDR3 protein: ASSQDWGGLDNEQF

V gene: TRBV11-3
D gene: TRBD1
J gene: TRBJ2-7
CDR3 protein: ASSSGQGPENYEQY

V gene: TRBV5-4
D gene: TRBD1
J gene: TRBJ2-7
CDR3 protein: ASSLSGGQGYLEQY

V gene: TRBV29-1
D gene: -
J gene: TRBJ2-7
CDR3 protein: SVSRGAMGSYEQY

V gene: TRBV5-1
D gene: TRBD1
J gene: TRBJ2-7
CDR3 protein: ASSLVRDSSYEQY

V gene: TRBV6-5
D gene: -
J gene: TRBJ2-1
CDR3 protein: ASSYGGPPGQF

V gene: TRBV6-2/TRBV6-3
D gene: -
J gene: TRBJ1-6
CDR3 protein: ASSEGSSYNSPLH

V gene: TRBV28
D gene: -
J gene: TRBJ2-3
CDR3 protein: ASTEFTDTQY

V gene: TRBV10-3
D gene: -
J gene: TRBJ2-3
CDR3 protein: AISERDTDTQY

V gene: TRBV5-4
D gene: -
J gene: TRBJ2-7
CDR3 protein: ASSLIGSGEQY

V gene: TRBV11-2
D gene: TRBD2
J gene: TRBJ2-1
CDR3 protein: ASSSHLTSGYNEQF

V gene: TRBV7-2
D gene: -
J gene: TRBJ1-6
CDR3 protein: ASSLAGGPLH

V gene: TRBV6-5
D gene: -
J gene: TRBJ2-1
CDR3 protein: ASSYVGGEQF

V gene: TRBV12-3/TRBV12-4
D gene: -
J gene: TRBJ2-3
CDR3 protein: ASRKGIGGDTQY

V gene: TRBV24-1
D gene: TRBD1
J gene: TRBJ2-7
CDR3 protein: ATSDLGQGSYEQY

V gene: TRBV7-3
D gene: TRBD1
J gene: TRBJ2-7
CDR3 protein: ASRSDRVIGEQY

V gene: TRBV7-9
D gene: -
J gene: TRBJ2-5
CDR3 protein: ASRADRTGSETQY

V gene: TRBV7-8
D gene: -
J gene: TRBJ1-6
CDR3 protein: ASSLEQGGSPLH

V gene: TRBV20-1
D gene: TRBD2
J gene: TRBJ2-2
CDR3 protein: SARDLASGDTGELF

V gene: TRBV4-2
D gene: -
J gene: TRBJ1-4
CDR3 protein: ASSPGRPHEKLF

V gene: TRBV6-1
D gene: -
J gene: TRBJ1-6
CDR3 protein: ASNPTAGNSPLH

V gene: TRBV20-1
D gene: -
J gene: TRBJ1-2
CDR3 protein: SATDRNYGYT

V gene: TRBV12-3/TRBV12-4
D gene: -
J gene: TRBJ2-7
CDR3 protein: ASRSLDSSYEQY

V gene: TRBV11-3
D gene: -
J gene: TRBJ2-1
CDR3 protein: ASSDWANEQF

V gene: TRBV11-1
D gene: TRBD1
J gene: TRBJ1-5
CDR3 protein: ASSQGAGEPQH

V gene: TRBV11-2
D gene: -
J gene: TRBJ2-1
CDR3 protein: ASSPQRGNEQF

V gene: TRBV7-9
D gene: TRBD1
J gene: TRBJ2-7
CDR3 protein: ASSRTDRGPSKQY

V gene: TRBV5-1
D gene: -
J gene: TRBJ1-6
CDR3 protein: ASSFGSGGRPLH

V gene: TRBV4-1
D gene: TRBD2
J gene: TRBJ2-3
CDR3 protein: ASSQVGTSGPTDTQY

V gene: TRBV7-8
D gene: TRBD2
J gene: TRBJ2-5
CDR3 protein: ASSLRLADQETQY